Shown below are 28 T cell receptor beta chains from a single sample sequenced in a study of blood T cell repertoires in COVID-19. Using immunoSEQ multiplex PCR, the repertoire was profiled, and TCRdb retains in-frame clones only, with some absent. The sample has roughly 250,000 clones, around nine tenths seen once; the top ten hold 3% to 3.5%. Sequences were obtained from PBMCs or T cells enriched from blood (not recorded which). Every receptor here comes from a middle-aged woman who had been exposed to COVID-19.

The chain links TRBV5-8 to TRBJ2-7; D might be TRBD1 (6 bases). Between the trimmed V and J ends, which lost 6 bases and 6 bases, there was a span of 19 bases. CDR1 is SGHTS, CDR2 YDEGEE, per germline. This CDR3 has 14 amino acids. CDR3 DNA: TGTGCCAGCAAGAGGACAGCTGCGGGCACCGAGCAGTACTTC. Protein: CASKRTAAGTEQYF.

The rearrangement links TRBV6-2 or TRBV6-3 to TRBJ2-7, with 8 bases aligning to TRBD2. This CDR3 has 15 residues. The V gene's germline CDR1 is MNHEY and CDR2 SVGEGT. V trimming: 0 bases; J trimming: 2 bases; junction bases outside the gene matches: 3. Written as DNA, the CDR3 is TGTGCCAGCAGTTACTCGTTAGCGGGAACCTACGAGCAGTACGTC. Protein sequence: CASSYSLAGTYEQYV.

V gene TRBV6-5 combines with J gene TRBJ2-7, with 8 bases matching TRBD1. The ends lost 8 bases at V and 3 bases at J; junction bases unmatched: 12. The CDR3 is made up of 15 amino acids. Germline CDR1 and CDR2: MNHEY and SVGAGI. CDR3 sequence (DNA): TGTGCCAGCTCCTCTTTCGGACAGGGTCTCTACGAGCAGTACTTC. It is translated as CASSSFGQGLYEQYF.

The rearrangement joins TRBV19 to TRBJ2-5; 10 positions match TRBD1. CDR1 is LNHDA, CDR2 SQIVND, per germline (reference sequence). J was trimmed by 4 bases and V by 5 bases; bases with no gene match: 4. The CDR3 is 14 residues long. The DNA of the CDR3 is TGTGCCAGTAGTCGACAGGGGGCAGGAGAGACCCAGTACTTC. This sequence encodes CASSRQGAGETQYF. The full variable domain, with the rest looked up from reference TRBV19 and TRBJ2-5, is DGGITQSPKYLFRKEGQNVTLSCEQNLNHDAMYWYRQDPGQGLRLIYYSQIVNDFQKGDIAEGYSVSREKKESFPLTVTSAQKNPTAFYLCASSRQGAGETQYFGPGTRLLVL.

The chain recombines TRBV11-3 with TRBJ1-2; a weak D match, TRBD1 (5 bases). This CDR3 contains 15 residues. V was cut by 1 base and J by 0 bases, with 9 bases left in between. The germline CDR1 and CDR2 sequences are SGHNT and YENEEA. The CDR3 DNA reads as TGTGCCAGCAGCTTAGGGGGCAGTGCTAACTATGGCTACACCTTC. This codes for CASSLGGSANYGYTF.

This chain links TRBV15 with TRBJ2-3, with a possible D match to TRBD1 (6 bases). Per the germline V gene, CDR1 is LNHNV and CDR2 is YYDKDF (reference sequence). The CDR3 runs to 15 residues. Deletions cut 0 bases from V and 7 bases from J, with 14 bases between. The CDR3 sequence: CATSREGAHRYTQYF. The CDR3 DNA reads TGTGCCACCAGCAGAGAGGGGGCGCATCGATATACGCAGTATTTT.

The chain recombines TRBV2 with TRBJ2-5; D unresolved. Trimming took 6 bases from V and 4 from J, leaving 3 bases between them. Germline V CDR1 and CDR2: SNHLY, FYNNEI. The CDR3 extends over 10 amino acids. CDR3 sequence: CASRLETQYF. The CDR3 DNA follows: TGTGCCAGCAGACTAGAGACCCAGTACTTC.

The chain employs TRBV2 and TRBJ2-1; 9 nucleotides line up with TRBD2. J lost 4 bases, V lost 6 bases, and 10 bases had no gene match. CDR3 length equals 16 residues. Germline CDR1 and CDR2: SNHLY and FYNNEI. The CDR3 DNA reads as TGTGCCAGCAGCCTCCGTGGACTAGCGACATACAATGAGCAGTTCTTC. Translating gives CASSLRGLATYNEQFF.

This chain links TRBV19 with TRBJ1-2; 9 bases fit TRBD1. The germline gives CDR1 LNHDA, CDR2 SQIVND (reference sequence). This CDR3 spans 16 amino acids. V lost 3 bases and J lost 5; bases outside the gene matches: 10. The CDR3 loop is CASSIRITGGGYGYTF. The CDR3 DNA reads TGTGCCAGTAGTATCCGGATTACAGGGGGCGGGTATGGCTACACCTTC. The full variable domain, completed using reference TRBV19 and TRBJ1-2, is DGGITQSPKYLFRKEGQNVTLSCEQNLNHDAMYWYRQDPGQGLRLIYYSQIVNDFQKGDIAEGYSVSREKKESFPLTVTSAQKNPTAFYLCASSIRITGGGYGYTFGSGTRLTVV.

The chain carries TRBV7-2 and TRBJ2-2, with 12 bases that match TRBD1. CDR1 is SGHTA, CDR2 FQGNSA, per germline. This CDR3 has 15 residues. V was clipped by 3 bases and J by 9 bases; unmatched bases: 5. The CDR3 DNA reads TGTGCCAGCAGCTTTAGGGACAGGGGGCAATGGGAGCTGTTTTTT. This encodes CASSFRDRGQWELFF.

In its sample, this clone was seen once. V gene TRBV7-6 combines with J gene TRBJ2-3; 9 bases map to TRBD2. This CDR3 is 16 amino acids long. Germline values: CDR1 SGHVS, CDR2 FNYEAQ. V lost 5 bases, J lost 0 bases, and 6 bases stayed unmatched. The CDR3 is CASSPLAGVSTDTQYF. CDR3 in DNA: TGTGCCAGCAGCCCCTTAGCGGGAGTGAGCACAGATACGCAGTATTTT.

The chain uses TRBV15 and TRBJ1-2, with D unclear. V dropped 0 bases and J dropped 0 bases, with 11 bases sitting between them. The V gene's germline CDR1 is LNHNV and CDR2 YYDKDF (reference sequence). This CDR3 region has 16 residues. The CDR3 is CATSRDGQEANYGYTF. The CDR3 region has the DNA TGTGCCACCAGCAGAGATGGGCAGGAGGCTAACTATGGCTACACCTTC.

The V gene is TRBV18, the J gene TRBJ2-1; D is uncertain. The ends were cut back, 3 bases at V and 9 bases at J, with 12 bases in the middle. The CDR3 totals 13 residues. Germline V gene sequence: CDR1 KGHSH, CDR2 LQKENI. CDR3 region: CASSPMKLGEQFF. CDR3 DNA: TGTGCCAGCTCACCTATGAAACTCGGTGAGCAGTTCTTC.

This clone came up once. This chain connects TRBV11-1 to TRBJ2-1, with D maybe TRBD2 (6 bases). V lost 2 bases, J lost 5 bases, and 13 bases lay in between. This CDR3 has 15 amino acids. The germline V gene encodes CDR1 SGHAT and CDR2 FQDESV (reference sequence). In DNA form, the CDR3 reads TGTGCCAGCAGCTTATTCACTAGCCTGAACAATGAGCAGTTCTTC. Translation: CASSLFTSLNNEQFF.

The chain employs TRBV10-3 and TRBJ2-3, with D perhaps matching TRBD2 (5 bases). V was cut by 2 bases and J by 4 bases, with 16 bases left in between. This CDR3 contains 16 residues. Germline values: CDR1 ENHRY, CDR2 SYGVKD. CDR3 coding DNA: TGTGCCATCAGTGAGATCCTAGCTGTCGACGCAGATACGCAGTATTTT. This translates into CAISEILAVDADTQYF.

The table lists this clone with many counts. The CDR3 loop is CASSQDRDSSGNTIYF. The DNA for the CDR3 is TGCGCCAGCAGCCAAGATCGGGACAGCTCTGGAAACACCATATATTTT. The J gene is TRBJ1-3, the V gene TRBV4-3; 7 bases align to TRBD1. CDR3 size: 16 residues. The ends lost 0 bases at V and 0 bases at J; junction bases unmatched: 2. Germline V CDR1 and CDR2: LGHNA, YSLEER.

This clone was detected only a few times. CDR3 sequence: CAWSFTLANYGYTF. CDR3 nucleotide sequence: TGTGCCTGGAGTTTCACCTTAGCTAACTATGGCTACACCTTC. The chain is built from TRBV30 and TRBJ1-2; D is uncertain. This CDR3 is 14 amino acids long. With 2 bases removed from V and 0 bases from J, the gap between germline ends came to 10 bases. Germline loops: CDR1 GTSNPN, CDR2 SVGIG (reference sequence).

A word on this clone: Other DNA sequences in this specimen translate into the identical CDR3. The chain employs TRBV5-1 and TRBJ1-1; 8 bases agree with TRBD1. There are 14 residues in the CDR3. In germline, CDR1 is SGHRS, CDR2 YFSETQ. After removal of 0 bases from V and 4 bases from J, the junction contained 2 bases not matched to a gene. CDR3 protein: CASSLGTGSTEAFF. The CDR3 coding sequence is TGCGCCAGCAGCTTGGGGACAGGGAGCACTGAAGCTTTCTTT.

As concerns this clone: At one of its ends the junction is not consistent with the germline gene, which may arise from a read error. The chain recombines TRBV5-1 with TRBJ2-1, with D possibly matching TRBD1 (5 bases). This CDR3 is 15 amino acids long. Germline V gene sequence: CDR1 SGHRS, CDR2 YFSETQ. As DNA, the CDR3 is TGTGCCAGCAGCGCGGTTGGGGCCGGCGGCAATGAGCAGTTCTTC. It is translated as CASSAVGAGGNEQFF.

This clone was seen a handful of times. The genes are TRBV29-1 and TRBJ2-1, with 8 bases matching TRBD1. Germline CDR1 SQVTM, CDR2 ANQGSEA. The J segment lost 5 bases and the V segment lost 7 bases, leaving 13 bases of the junction unmatched. This CDR3 has 15 amino acids. The CDR3 DNA reads TGCAGCGCCTGGACAGGGAAAGGGGGGAACAATGAGCAGTTCTTC. Protein product: CSAWTGKGGNNEQFF.

The chain is built from TRBV28 and TRBJ1-2, with unresolved D. With 8 bases removed from V and 5 bases from J, the gap between germline ends came to 6 bases. The CDR3 is made up of 10 amino acids. Germline values: CDR1 MDHEN, CDR2 SYDVKM. CDR3 residues: CASQKYGYTF. As DNA, the CDR3 is TGTGCCAGCCAGAAGTATGGCTACACCTTC.

The chain has TRBV28 and TRBJ1-2, with 7 bases matching TRBD1. The CDR3 is 14 residues long. Germline V lookup: CDR1 MDHEN, CDR2 SYDVKM. The ends lost 3 bases at V and 3 bases at J; junction bases unmatched: 4. The CDR3: CASSLSRGDYGYTF. CDR3 bases: TGTGCCAGCAGTTTGTCCAGGGGGGACTATGGCTACACCTTC.

V is TRBV19 and J is TRBJ1-2; D is unresolved. This CDR3 spans 15 amino acids. Trimming removed 5 bases at V and 4 bases at J, with 17 bases between. CDR1 is LNHDA and CDR2 is SQIVND in the germline V gene (reference sequence). In nucleotides, the CDR3 is TGTGCCAGTAGTTCCTCGCCGGGATTCCCCTATGGCTACACCTTC. It encodes CASSSSPGFPYGYTF.

The chain combines TRBV27 with TRBJ2-7; 10 nucleotides match TRBD1. CDR3 length: 17 amino acids. V lost 6 bases to trimming and J lost 2 bases; unmatched junction nucleotides: 13. Germline CDR1 and CDR2: MNHEY and SMNVEV (reference sequence). The CDR3 nucleotides are TGTGCCAGCAGCCCCTTAGGGTGGGACAGGGGAGCCTACGAGCAGTACTTC. Protein sequence: CASSPLGWDRGAYEQYF.

The chain joins TRBV3-1 (or the pseudogene TRBV3-2) to TRBJ1-4; D might be TRBD1 (5 bases). Germline loops: CDR1 LGHDT, CDR2 YNNKEL (reference sequence). The CDR3 contains 17 residues. Trimming took 6 bases from V and 7 from J, leaving 24 bases between them. Written as DNA, the CDR3 is TGTGCCAGCAGTACGGGGGAAAATAAGGTCGGGACTGAAAAACTGTTTTTT. This translates into CASSTGENKVGTEKLFF.

DNA of the CDR3: TGTGCCAGCAGTTTACTTACAGATACGCAGTATTTT. Protein: CASSLLTDTQYF. V and J are TRBV28 and TRBJ2-3; D gene uncertain. Germline V gene data show CDR1 as MDHEN and CDR2 as SYDVKM. V lost 2 bases and J 3 bases, leaving 3 bases between the germline ends. CDR3 size: 12 residues. Together with reference TRBV28 and TRBJ2-3, the CDR3 gives the full variable domain: DVKVTQSSRYLVKRTGEKVFLECVQDMDHENMFWYRQDPGLGLRLIYFSYDVKMKEKGDIPEGYSVSREKKERFSLILESASTNQTSMYLCASSLLTDTQYFGPGTRLTVL.

This chain's CDR3 is CASSSYTEETQYF. The CDR3 DNA follows: TGTGCCAGCAGCTCCTACACGGAGGAGACCCAGTACTTC. The V gene is TRBV5-4, the J gene TRBJ2-5; no clear D. The CDR3 is made up of 13 amino acids. Looked up from germline, CDR1 is SGHNT and CDR2 is YYREEE (reference sequence). V was shortened by 3 bases and J by 5 bases, with 11 bases between the two germline ends.

This chain uses TRBV7-9 with TRBJ2-3; 7 bases align to TRBD1. The ends lost 5 bases at V and 2 bases at J; junction bases unmatched: 4. This CDR3 has 14 amino acids. Germline V gives CDR1 SEHNR, CDR2 FQNEAQ (reference sequence). The chain's CDR3 is CASSAGTDTDTQYF. The CDR3 nucleotides read TGTGCCAGCAGCGCCGGGACAGACACAGATACGCAGTATTTT.